The 29 T cell receptor beta chains listed next were all sequenced from one sample in a study of cytomegalovirus exposure and HLA in healthy donors. PCR involved 60 Vbeta and 13 Jbeta primers. TCRdb's table, derived via immunoSEQ multiplex PCR, lists solely in-frame clones and lacks some. The table records some 180,000 clones, around 84% of them present only once. Sequenced: PBMCs. These receptors originate from a girl between 2 and 10 years old in good health and CMV-seropositive.

The chain carries TRBV4-1 and TRBJ2-7; 10 bases match TRBD1. V lost 1 base to trimming and J lost 4 bases; unmatched junction nucleotides: 10. The CDR3 loop spans 17 amino acids. The germline V gene encodes CDR1 MGHRA and CDR2 YSYEKL. This CDR3 reads CASSQVRVTGGGYEQYF. The CDR3 bases are TGCGCCAGCAGCCAAGTCAGGGTGACAGGGGGCGGGTACGAGCAGTACTTC.

The chain couples TRBV11-2 to TRBJ2-7; no clear D. Germline V CDR1 and CDR2: SGHAT, FQNNGV. V dropped 1 base and J dropped 1 base, with 8 bases sitting between them. This CDR3 comprises 14 residues. This CDR3 reads CASSLGTPSYEQYF. The CDR3, as DNA: TGTGCCAGCAGCTTAGGTACACCATCCTACGAGCAGTACTTC.

The chain has TRBV30 and TRBJ2-7, with 9 bases aligning to TRBD1. Germline CDR1 GTSNPN, CDR2 SVGIG (reference sequence). This CDR3 is built from 15 residues. Trimming removed 0 bases from V and 4 bases from J; junction bases left unmatched: 7. In DNA form, the CDR3 reads TGTGCCTGGAGTGTACCGGGGGACAGGGCTTACGAGCAGTACTTC. Translating gives CAWSVPGDRAYEQYF.

The CDR3, as DNA: TGTGCCAGCAGTCCAAGACAGGGGCTCGTCGGCCACCTAGGCTACACCTTC. Its protein product is CASSPRQGLVGHLGYTF. The chain combines TRBV2 with TRBJ1-2; 8 nucleotides line up with TRBD1. The CDR3 sequence is 17 residues long. Germline-derived CDR1 and CDR2 are SNHLY and FYNNEI. J gave up 8 bases and V 5 bases, and 19 bases lay outside the gene matches.

J is TRBJ2-1 and V is TRBV25-1, with D perhaps TRBD1 (7 bases). Trimming removed 2 bases from V and 7 bases from J, with 18 bases in between. This CDR3 spans 16 amino acids. Germline V gene sequence: CDR1 MGHDK, CDR2 SYGVNS. As DNA, the CDR3 is TGTGCCAGCAGTGAAGAGCCAGGGGGGAGGATGAATGAGCAGTTCTTC. This gives the protein CASSEEPGGRMNEQFF. The full variable domain, in which reference TRBV25-1 and TRBJ2-1 provide the parts outside the CDR3, is EADIYQTPRYLVIGTGKKITLECSQTMGHDKMYWYQQDPGMELHLIHYSYGVNSTEKGDLSSESTVSRIRTEHFPLTLESARPSHTSQYLCASSEEPGGRMNEQFFGPGTRLTVL.

This chain connects TRBV6-5 to TRBJ1-2, with 9 bases lining up with TRBD1. The CDR3 totals 14 residues. Germline values: CDR1 MNHEY, CDR2 SVGAGI. The V gene end was trimmed by 6 bases and the J gene end by 3 bases; junction bases not matched to a gene: 5. The CDR3 DNA sequence: TGTGCCAGCAGCCCTCGGACAGGGGACTATGGCTACACCTTC. Protein sequence: CASSPRTGDYGYTF.

V is TRBV2 and J is TRBJ2-3; 12 nucleotides agree with TRBD2. J was trimmed by 3 bases and V by 10 bases; bases with no gene match: 5. Germline V gives CDR1 SNHLY, CDR2 FYNNEI. The CDR3 has 14 amino acids. CDR3 sequence reads: CATGLAGRTDTQYF. The CDR3 DNA follows: TGTGCCACCGGACTAGCGGGGCGGACAGATACGCAGTATTTT.

The chain employs TRBV4-1 and TRBJ2-4; D gene ambiguous. Between the trimmed V and J ends, which lost 1 base and 8 bases, there was a span of 9 bases. In germline, CDR1 is MGHRA, CDR2 YSYEKL. The CDR3 runs 13 residues. This CDR3 is CASSQGYGDIQYF. DNA of the CDR3: TGCGCCAGCAGCCAAGGGTACGGAGACATTCAGTACTTC.

The CDR3 reads CASRLAGYVPDTQYF. The CDR3 DNA sequence: TGTGCCAGCAGGTTAGCGGGATACGTGCCAGATACGCAGTATTTT. The chain links TRBV5-4 to TRBJ2-3, with TRBD2 matching over 8 bases. CDR1 and CDR2 from the germline V gene are SGHNT and YYREEE (reference sequence). The V gene end was trimmed by 5 bases and the J gene end by 4 bases; junction bases not matched to a gene: 9. CDR3 length equals 15 residues.

The V gene is TRBV5-1, the J gene TRBJ2-7, with 9 bases identical to TRBD1. The V segment lost 4 bases and the J segment 2 bases; nucleotides outside the gene matches: 4. Germline V gene sequence: CDR1 SGHRS, CDR2 YFSETQ. The CDR3 covers 14 residues. Here the CDR3 reads CASSPWDRAYEQYF. CDR3 coding DNA: TGCGCCAGCAGCCCATGGGACAGGGCCTACGAGCAGTACTTC.

The chain is built from TRBV2 and TRBJ1-1; D perhaps matches TRBD1 (6 bases). The V end was cut by 11 bases, the J end by 1 base, with 26 bases between. The CDR3 extends over 17 amino acids. The germline CDR1 and CDR2 sequences are SNHLY and FYNNEI. CDR3 sequence (DNA): TGTGCCTGTCAGTTCGAGCGGGACACTCCCGCGAACACTGAAGCTTTCTTT. Amino acid sequence: CACQFERDTPANTEAFF.

The chain couples TRBV5-1 to TRBJ2-1, with 9 bases that match TRBD2. The CDR3 loop spans 15 amino acids. Per the germline V gene, CDR1 is SGHRS and CDR2 is YFSETQ. The V gene end was trimmed by 3 bases and the J gene end by 0 bases; junction bases not matched to a gene: 1. The CDR3 nucleotides read TGCGCCAGCAGCTATAGCGGGAGCTCCTACAATGAGCAGTTCTTC. Amino acid sequence: CASSYSGSSYNEQFF. Variable domain in full (rest from reference TRBV5-1 and TRBJ2-1): KAGVTQTPRYLIKTRGQQVTLSCSPISGHRSVSWYQQTPGQGLQFLFEYFSETQRNKGNFPGRFSGRQFSNSRSEMNVSTLELGDSALYLCASSYSGSSYNEQFFGPGTRLTVL.

The chain combines TRBV5-1 with TRBJ2-7, with 9 bases that match TRBD1. Germline CDR1 reads SGHRS; CDR2 reads YFSETQ. The CDR3 has 15 residues. V shed 3 bases, J shed 3 bases, and the junction held 7 bases outside the gene matches. In nucleotides, the CDR3 is TGCGCCAGCAGCTCGGACGGGACAGGGTACTACGAGCAGTACTTC. The encoded protein is CASSSDGTGYYEQYF.

The V gene is TRBV6-1, the J gene TRBJ2-7, with 9 bases identical to TRBD1. V shed 2 bases, J shed 6 bases, and the junction held 2 bases outside the gene matches. Germline CDR1 reads MNHNS; CDR2 reads SASEGT. The CDR3 length is 13 residues. The CDR3 coding sequence is TGTGCCAGCAGTGAAACGGACAGGGGCGAGCAGTACTTC. This encodes CASSETDRGEQYF.

The chain links TRBV7-3 to TRBJ2-2, with a possible D match to TRBD2 (5 bases). Trimming shortened V by 0 bases and J by 6 bases, and 14 bases separated the two germline ends. The CDR3 consists of 16 residues. Germline V lookup: CDR1 SGHTA, CDR2 FQGTGA. The CDR3 spells CASSLTNGVDAGELFF. The CDR3 bases are TGTGCCAGCAGCTTAACCAACGGGGTAGATGCCGGGGAGCTGTTTTTT.

The chain employs TRBV7-3 and TRBJ2-3; TRBD2 aligns across 12 bases. The trim removed 5 bases at V and 6 bases at J, leaving 9 bases unmatched. This CDR3 is 16 amino acids long. Per germline, CDR1 SGHTA and CDR2 FQGTGA. The DNA of the CDR3 is TGTGCCAGCAGCAAGACTAGCGGGGGACTCGTGGATACGCAGTATTTT. It encodes CASSKTSGGLVDTQYF.

The V and J genes are TRBV14 and TRBJ2-5; D may be TRBD2 (6 bases). Germline loops: CDR1 SGHDN, CDR2 FVKESK. The CDR3 length is 15 residues. V lost 4 bases, J lost 2 bases, and 14 bases lay in between. DNA of the CDR3: TGTGCCAGCAGCCTCGTATCGGGGGTACAAGAGACCCAGTACTTC. Its protein product is CASSLVSGVQETQYF.

The chain is built from TRBV7-9 and TRBJ1-5, with D tentatively TRBD1 (6 bases). Trimming removed 6 bases from V and 4 bases from J, with 16 bases in between. This CDR3 has 15 residues. Germline V lookup: CDR1 SEHNR, CDR2 FQNEAQ (reference sequence). The CDR3 spells CASRTQGMDNQPQHF. The CDR3 nucleotides read TGTGCCAGCAGGACTCAGGGGATGGATAATCAGCCCCAGCATTTT.

V gene TRBV7-8 combines with J gene TRBJ1-3; 7 nucleotides line up with TRBD1. Trimming took 2 bases from V and 3 from J; bases not matched to a gene: 16. Germline V gives CDR1 SGHVS, CDR2 FQNEAQ. The CDR3 is 19 residues long. CDR3 protein: CASSLYLPRTGARGNTIYF. In DNA, the CDR3 is TGTGCCAGCAGCTTATACCTCCCCCGAACAGGGGCTCGTGGAAACACCATATATTTT.

This rearrangement joins TRBV9 to TRBJ1-6; TRBD1 agrees at 9 bases. The CDR3 consists of 15 residues. V trimming: 0 bases; J trimming: 6 bases; junction bases outside the gene matches: 1. The germline V gene encodes CDR1 SGDLS and CDR2 YYNGEE. The CDR3 reads CASSVVDRGNSPLHF. The CDR3, as DNA: TGTGCCAGCAGCGTAGTGGACAGGGGTAATTCACCCCTCCACTTT.

V and J are TRBV5-1 and TRBJ2-3; a weak D match, TRBD1 (6 bases). The CDR3 covers 14 residues. The germline V gene has CDR1 SGHRS and CDR2 YFSETQ. Trimming stripped 0 bases from V and 5 bases from J, with 10 bases between. The CDR3 loop is CASSLGSGEDTQYF. As DNA, the CDR3 is TGCGCCAGCAGCTTGGGGTCAGGGGAAGATACGCAGTATTTT.

Only one count was recorded for this clone. The CDR3 protein is CASSPIPGGFGNTIYF. The CDR3 nucleotides are TGCGCCAGCAGCCCGATTCCAGGGGGCTTCGGAAACACCATATATTTT. The chain combines TRBV5-1 with TRBJ1-3; 8 bases line up with TRBD1. Germline assignment: CDR1 SGHRS and CDR2 YFSETQ. The length of the CDR3 is 16 residues. Trimming took 4 bases from V and 4 from J; bases not matched to a gene: 10.

This clone was detected only a few times. The J gene is TRBJ1-4, the V gene TRBV5-1; D gene uncertain. Germline V gene data show CDR1 as SGHRS and CDR2 as YFSETQ. The CDR3 is made up of 14 amino acids. Trimming shortened V by 1 base and J by 2 bases, and 6 bases separated the two germline ends. DNA for the CDR3: TGCGCCAGCAGCTTGACGGGGACTAATGAAAAACTGTTTTTT. Residues: CASSLTGTNEKLFF. Full variable domain (rest looked up from reference TRBV5-1 and TRBJ1-4): KAGVTQTPRYLIKTRGQQVTLSCSPISGHRSVSWYQQTPGQGLQFLFEYFSETQRNKGNFPGRFSGRQFSNSRSEMNVSTLELGDSALYLCASSLTGTNEKLFFGSGTQLSVL.

J is TRBJ2-5 and V is TRBV5-1; D is ambiguous. Looked up from germline, CDR1 is SGHRS and CDR2 is YFSETQ. Trimming removed 0 bases at V and 2 bases at J, with 8 bases between. The CDR3 has 14 amino acids. The DNA of the CDR3 is TGCGCCAGCAGCTTGGGTTTCAGGCAAGAGACCCAGTACTTC. Its protein is CASSLGFRQETQYF. The entire variable domain, with the rest obtained from reference TRBV5-1 and TRBJ2-5, is as follows: KAGVTQTPRYLIKTRGQQVTLSCSPISGHRSVSWYQQTPGQGLQFLFEYFSETQRNKGNFPGRFSGRQFSNSRSEMNVSTLELGDSALYLCASSLGFRQETQYFGPGTRLLVL.

V usage is TRBV6-1 and J usage is TRBJ2-2, with 7 nucleotides matching TRBD2. CDR3 length: 15 residues. Per the germline V gene, CDR1 is MNHNS and CDR2 is SASEGT. Losses at the gene ends were 4 bases for V and 3 bases for J; bases not matched to a gene: 5. CDR3 coding DNA: TGTGCCAGCAGTGGAGCTAGCGGCTACACCGGGGAGCTGTTTTTT. Translated, it gives CASSGASGYTGELFF.

This chain connects TRBV6-4 to TRBJ2-2, with 9 bases lining up with TRBD1. With 2 bases clipped from V and 3 bases from J, the junction kept 7 bases outside the gene matches. The CDR3 is 17 residues long. CDR1 and CDR2 from the germline V gene are MRHNA and SNTAGT. The CDR3 here is CASSDAGTGKDTGELFF. CDR3 nucleotide sequence: TGTGCCAGCAGTGACGCTGGGACAGGGAAGGACACCGGGGAGCTGTTTTTT.

The genes are TRBV19 and TRBJ2-3; 8 bases map to TRBD2. Germline assignment: CDR1 LNHDA and CDR2 SQIVND (reference sequence). CDR3 length: 14 amino acids. V trimming: 2 bases; J trimming: 3 bases; junction bases outside the gene matches: 1. As DNA, the CDR3 is TGTGCCAGTAGTATAAGCGGGGGTACAGATACGCAGTATTTT. This gives the protein CASSISGGTDTQYF.

This clone was observed a single time. CDR3 DNA: TGTGCCAGCAGCCACGGGACACGGCCGGTCGGGCCCTACAATGAGCAGTTCTTC. Translated, it gives CASSHGTRPVGPYNEQFF. The V gene is TRBV14, the J gene TRBJ2-1; tentatively, D is TRBD1 (6 bases). V was trimmed by 3 bases and J by 2 bases, leaving 20 bases between them. CDR3 length: 18 amino acids. The germline V gene has CDR1 SGHDN and CDR2 FVKESK.

The table lists this clone with a count of one. The chain is built from TRBV27 and TRBJ2-5, with D perhaps matching TRBD1 (5 bases). V lost 1 base to trimming and J lost 0 bases, with 12 bases between them. The CDR3 totals 16 residues. Germline V gene sequence: CDR1 MNHEY, CDR2 SMNVEV (reference sequence). The CDR3 region is CASSLWGRDYQETQYF. CDR3 nucleotide sequence: TGTGCCAGCAGTTTATGGGGCAGAGACTACCAAGAGACCCAGTACTTC.